This TCR beta chain was captured in a study of blood T cell repertoires in COVID-19. Overall study context: Acute and convalescent COVID-19 samples came from the United States, Italy and Spain.

Trimming shortened V by 8 bases and J by 7 bases, and 23 bases separated the two germline ends. The germline V gene has CDR1 LNHDA and CDR2 SQIVND (reference sequence). The CDR3 runs to 15 residues. Authors' analysis steps: Amplification of reference gene primers was used by the study to estimate nucleated cell counts. Clones were sequenced by immunoSEQ multiplex PCR, and TCRdb holds only the in-frame ones, with some missing. The V and J calls and clone size come from that table; D and trimming were worked out from the DNA. The data contain some 78,000 clones, about nine tenths of them singletons. This chain joins TRBV19 and TRBJ1-2; D is undetermined. Sample: peripheral blood. This receptor was taken from a woman between 50 and 59 years old in a cohort sampled during active COVID-19. The CDR3 DNA follows: TGTGCCAGTGCCTTTCCCGGTTCGCCGGTACGTGGCTACACCTTC. This encodes CASAFPGSPVRGYTF.